One sample yielded the 15 T cell receptor beta chains listed below, sequenced in a study of early T cells in non-severe SARS-CoV-2 infection. TCRdb processed the 5' RACE reads anew with MiXCR; each CDR3 protein has one entry. Among 35,000 to 40,000 distinct CDR3 sequences, approximately 6.3% were seen once, and the ten largest hold under 30%. The sequenced material came from whole blood. The receptor set was obtained from an adult who was a healthcare worker with PCR-confirmed SARS-CoV-2 infection or an uninfected control (not recorded which).

This clonotype was observed a handful of times. The rearrangement joins TRBV6-2 or TRBV6-3 to TRBJ2-1; 11 positions agree with TRBD2. Germline CDR1 MNHEY, CDR2 SVGEGT. The CDR3 contains 16 residues. After removal of 5 bases from V and 6 bases from J, the junction contained 9 bases not matched to a gene. CDR3 residues: CASSPIAGGPVNEQFF. The CDR3 DNA sequence: TGTGCCAGCAGTCCCATAGCGGGGGGGCCCGTCAATGAGCAGTTCTTC.

This clonotype has ten or more counts. This chain joins TRBV7-2 and TRBJ2-3, with 8 nucleotides matching TRBD2. Germline trimming cut 5 bases from V and 3 bases from J; bases unmatched to any gene: 7. CDR1 SGHTA and CDR2 FQGNSA come from the germline V gene. The CDR3 runs 15 residues. The CDR3 protein is CASSPSGGGTDTQYF. The CDR3 DNA reads as TGTGCCAGCAGCCCAAGCGGGGGCGGGACAGATACGCAGTATTTT.

The chain is built from TRBV29-1 and TRBJ2-4; D is possibly TRBD2 (6 bases). The germline V gene has CDR1 SQVTM and CDR2 ANQGSEA. The CDR3 spans 14 residues. V lost 5 bases, J lost 3 bases, and 14 bases lay in between. CDR3 nucleotide sequence: TGCAGCGTTTTTTGGTGGGGGGACAAAAACATTCAGTACTTC. Translating it yields CSVFWWGDKNIQYF.

This clonotype was counted at least ten times. The genes are TRBV6-2 or TRBV6-3 and TRBJ2-7; D unclear. The V end was cut by 2 bases, the J end by 1 base, with 15 bases between. Germline loops: CDR1 MNHEY, CDR2 SVGEGT. This CDR3 is 16 amino acids long. CDR3 sequence reads: CASSYKPQALSYEQYF. As DNA, the CDR3 is TGTGCCAGCAGTTACAAACCGCAGGCCCTATCCTACGAGCAGTACTTC.

The sample holds many counts of this clonotype. The chain uses TRBV4-2 and TRBJ2-1; TRBD2 aligns across 8 bases. The CDR3 has 16 residues. CDR1 is LGHNA, CDR2 YNFKEQ, per germline. With 1 base clipped from V and 5 bases from J, the junction kept 7 bases outside the gene matches. CDR3 in amino acids: CASSQALGLANNEQFF. CDR3 in DNA: TGTGCCAGCAGCCAAGCCCTAGGACTAGCTAACAATGAGCAGTTCTTC.

This clonotype was found many times. The chain uses TRBV19 and TRBJ2-2; TRBD1 matches at 8 bases. Germline V gives CDR1 LNHDA, CDR2 SQIVND (reference sequence). J gave up 2 bases and V 6 bases, and 5 bases lay outside the gene matches. The CDR3 is 15 amino acids. In DNA, the CDR3 is TGTGCCAGTAGCCAGGACAGGGTAAACACCGGGGAGCTGTTTTTT. The encoded protein is CASSQDRVNTGELFF.

This clonotype has at least ten counts. The chain recombines TRBV3-1 with TRBJ2-2; D remains unclear. This CDR3 has 13 residues. V was clipped by 3 bases and J by 4 bases, with 6 bases between them. From germline, CDR1 is LGHDT and CDR2 YNNKEL (reference sequence). The CDR3 loop reads CASSQSSTGELFF. In nucleotides, the CDR3 is TGTGCCAGCAGCCAGTCGAGCACCGGGGAGCTGTTTTTT. The complete variable domain, with remaining parts taken from reference TRBV3-1 and TRBJ2-2, reads DTAVSQTPKYLVTQMGNDKSIKCEQNLGHDTMYWYKQDSKKFLKIMFSYNNKELIINETVPNRFSPKSPDKAHLNLHINSLELGDSAVYFCASSQSSTGELFFGEGSRLTVL.

This clonotype was recorded at least ten times. The chain couples TRBV7-8 to TRBJ1-1; 9 bases match TRBD1. J lost 5 bases, V lost 5 bases, and 6 bases had no gene match. This CDR3 contains 14 residues. The V gene's germline CDR1 is SGHVS and CDR2 FQNEAQ. The DNA of the CDR3 is TGTGCCAGCAGCACCCGACAGGGGGGGACTGAAGCTTTCTTT. It encodes CASSTRQGGTEAFF.

This rearrangement joins TRBV7-8 to TRBJ1-1, with D possibly being TRBD1 (6 bases). Germline loops: CDR1 SGHVS, CDR2 FQNEAQ. V lost 1 base to trimming and J lost 4 bases, with 16 bases between them. CDR3 length: 16 amino acids. CDR3 DNA sequence: TGTGCCAGCAGCTTAGTTTACGGGGGGCAAGGCACTGAAGCTTTCTTT. Translation: CASSLVYGGQGTEAFF.

This clonotype turned up a few times. The genes are TRBV19 and TRBJ1-6; D is possibly TRBD1 (5 bases). Germline V gives CDR1 LNHDA, CDR2 SQIVND (reference sequence). The CDR3 is made up of 14 amino acids. Trimming pared 5 bases from V and 9 bases from J, leaving 14 bases between. CDR3 DNA: TGTGCCAGTAGTTCCAACGGGGCAAGTTCACCCCTCCACTTT. Amino acids: CASSSNGASSPLHF.

The gene calls are TRBV20-1 and TRBJ1-4; D is uncertain. Germline V CDR1 and CDR2: DFQATT, SNEGSKA (reference sequence). This CDR3 has 13 residues. V was trimmed by 7 bases and J by 0 bases, leaving 9 bases between them. CDR3 protein: CSVKDSTNEKLFF. As DNA, the CDR3 is TGCAGTGTGAAAGACTCAACTAATGAAAAACTGTTTTTT.

This clonotype was recorded many times. The chain recombines TRBV27 with TRBJ1-2; 10 bases map to TRBD1. The trim removed 6 bases at V and 3 bases at J, leaving 4 bases unmatched. Germline CDR1 and CDR2: MNHEY and SMNVEV (reference sequence). This CDR3 contains 14 residues. Here the CDR3 reads CASRRGQGDYGYTF. The CDR3, as DNA: TGTGCCAGCAGGCGAGGACAGGGGGACTATGGCTACACCTTC.

This clonotype was counted ten times or more. This sequence joins TRBV20-1 and TRBJ1-6; TRBD1 aligns across 10 bases. CDR1 and CDR2 (germline): DFQATT, SNEGSKA (reference sequence). The CDR3 is 14 residues long. The J segment lost 10 bases and the V segment lost 6 bases, leaving 9 bases of the junction unmatched. CDR3: CSARRQGAGSPLHF. CDR3 bases: TGCAGTGCGCGACGACAGGGGGCTGGGTCACCCCTCCACTTT.

In its sample, this clonotype was seen many times. V usage is TRBV28 and J usage is TRBJ1-2; TRBD1 matches at 7 bases. Germline CDR1 MDHEN, CDR2 SYDVKM. The CDR3 has 12 amino acids. V lost 6 bases and J lost 3; bases outside the gene matches: 1. The CDR3 DNA is TGTGCCAGCAGACAGGGGTACTATGGCTACACCTTC. As protein: CASRQGYYGYTF.

This clonotype was observed a few times. The chain links TRBV7-9 to TRBJ1-1; unclear D gene. V lost 5 bases and J lost 4, with 17 bases in between. In germline, CDR1 is SEHNR, CDR2 FQNEAQ (reference sequence). CDR3 size: 15 residues. In nucleotides, the CDR3 is TGTGCCAGCAGCCGGGTGCCGGGAGAACCCACTGAAGCTTTCTTT. It encodes CASSRVPGEPTEAFF.